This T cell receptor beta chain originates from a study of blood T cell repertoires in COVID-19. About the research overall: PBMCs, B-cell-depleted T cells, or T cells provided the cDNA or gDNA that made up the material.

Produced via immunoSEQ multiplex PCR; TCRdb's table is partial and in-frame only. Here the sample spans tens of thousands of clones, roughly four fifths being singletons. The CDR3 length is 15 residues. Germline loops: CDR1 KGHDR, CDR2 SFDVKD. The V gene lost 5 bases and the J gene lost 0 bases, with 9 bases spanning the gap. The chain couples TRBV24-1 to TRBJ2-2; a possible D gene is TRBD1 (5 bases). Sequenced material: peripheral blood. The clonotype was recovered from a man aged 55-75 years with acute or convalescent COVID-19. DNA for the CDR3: TGTGCCACCAGTGCAGGGTGGGCGAACACCGGGGAGCTGTTTTTT. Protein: CATSAGWANTGELFF.